The 21 T cell receptor beta chains in this list originate from one sample, sequenced in a study of blood T cell repertoires in COVID-19 (dated by TCRdb to the early 2020s). The library was generated by the immunoSEQ multiplex PCR assay. The table was pulled from immuneACCESS by TCRdb, which kept in-frame rearrangements only. Such tables lose some clones; where checked, under half of the loss comes from unresolved V genes, and the rest has no known cause. This sample comprises under 200,000 clones, under 90% of them detected only once. The ten largest account for about a sixth of the sample. Sequences were obtained from PBMCs or T cells enriched from blood (not recorded which). The receptors derive from a man aged 60-69 years who had recovered from COVID-19.

This rearrangement joins TRBV9 to TRBJ2-7; tentatively, D is TRBD1 (5 bases). Germline CDR1 reads SGDLS; CDR2 reads YYNGEE. The CDR3 sequence is 14 residues long. Trimming cost V 0 bases and J 3 bases, with 10 bases left between them. The CDR3 region has the DNA TGTGCCAGCAGCGTAGAGGACACGCACTACGAGCAGTACTTC. Amino acid sequence: CASSVEDTHYEQYF.

The chain is built from TRBV27 and TRBJ1-1, with 8 nucleotides matching TRBD1. Germline values: CDR1 MNHEY, CDR2 SMNVEV (reference sequence). The CDR3 runs to 14 residues. V lost 5 bases to trimming and J lost 3 bases; unmatched junction nucleotides: 5. The CDR3 reads CASSLGQGYTEAFF. CDR3 sequence (DNA): TGTGCCAGCAGTCTAGGACAGGGTTACACTGAAGCTTTCTTT.

This rearrangement joins TRBV2 to TRBJ1-1, with D hard to call. Germline lookup yields CDR1 SNHLY and CDR2 FYNNEI. The CDR3 is made up of 14 amino acids. Trimming removed 4 bases at V and 5 bases at J, with 14 bases between. CDR3 DNA: TGTGCCAGCAGTGCAGTCGGGATGGGGACTGAAGCTTTCTTT. Protein sequence: CASSAVGMGTEAFF.

The CDR3 DNA is TGTGCCAGCAGCCAAAGGACAGGGGGCGCCGGGGAGCTGTTTTTT. Protein sequence: CASSQRTGGAGELFF. The J gene is TRBJ2-2, the V gene TRBV2; 11 bases are shared with TRBD1. With 6 bases clipped from V and 6 bases from J, the junction kept 6 bases outside the gene matches. The CDR3 runs to 15 residues. Germline CDR1 SNHLY, CDR2 FYNNEI.

The chain has TRBV19 and TRBJ2-1, with 11 bases identical to TRBD2. This CDR3 is built from 18 residues. The J segment lost 0 bases and the V segment lost 3 bases, leaving 7 bases of the junction unmatched. Germline CDR1 is LNHDA and CDR2 is SQIVND (reference sequence). Here the CDR3 DNA reads TGTGCCAGTAGTATTACTAGCGGGAGTTTGGGCTCCTACAATGAGCAGTTCTTC. Translation: CASSITSGSLGSYNEQFF.

This chain links TRBV5-4 with TRBJ2-5, with TRBD1 identical over 9 bases. This CDR3 is 16 amino acids long. J gave up 3 bases and V 4 bases, and 10 bases lay outside the gene matches. Germline V lookup: CDR1 SGHNT, CDR2 YYREEE (reference sequence). The CDR3 loop is CASSVPGQGGKETQYF. DNA of the CDR3: TGTGCCAGCAGCGTACCGGGACAGGGCGGAAAAGAGACCCAGTACTTC.

This clone was seen ten or more times. The chain combines TRBV5-6 with TRBJ1-2; D is possibly TRBD1 (6 bases). V was trimmed by 2 bases and J by 0 bases, leaving 11 bases between them. Per germline, CDR1 SGHDT and CDR2 YYEEEE. This CDR3 has 15 amino acids. The CDR3 nucleotides are TGTGCCAGCAGCTTCCAGGGGACCTCTAACTATGGCTACACCTTC. Translating gives CASSFQGTSNYGYTF. Full variable domain (remainder filled in from reference TRBV5-6 and TRBJ1-2): DAGVTQSPTHLIKTRGQQVTLRCSPKSGHDTVSWYQQALGQGPQFIFQYYEEEERQRGNFPDRFSGHQFPNYSSELNVNALLLGDSALYLCASSFQGTSNYGYTFGSGTRLTVV.

The chain couples TRBV4-1 to TRBJ2-7; D is perhaps TRBD1 (5 bases). Germline V lookup: CDR1 MGHRA, CDR2 YSYEKL. The CDR3 is made up of 15 amino acids. The V and J ends lost 1 base and 6 bases respectively, with 16 bases between them. The CDR3 is CASSQVLGRDPEQYF. CDR3 in DNA: TGCGCCAGCAGCCAAGTCCTGGGCAGGGATCCCGAGCAGTACTTC.

The chain links TRBV19 to TRBJ1-5; 10 nucleotides match TRBD1. The CDR3 consists of 14 residues. Germline CDR1 is LNHDA and CDR2 is SQIVND (reference sequence). V was clipped by 6 bases and J by 5 bases; unmatched bases: 4. The CDR3 nucleotides are TGTGCCAGTAGACGGGACAGGGGCCATCAGCCCCAGCATTTT. It is translated as CASRRDRGHQPQHF.

Here the CDR3 reads CASSYTLASGRAETQYF. The CDR3 DNA reads TGTGCCAGCAGTTACACCCTGGCTAGCGGGAGGGCAGAGACCCAGTACTTC. The chain joins TRBV6-2 or TRBV6-3 to TRBJ2-5; the match to TRBD2 covers 12 bases. Germline CDR1 MNHEY, CDR2 SVGEGT. V was clipped by 2 bases and J by 4 bases; unmatched bases: 8. This CDR3 spans 17 amino acids.

This clone appeared once. This sequence joins TRBV11-3 and TRBJ2-2; weak D call: TRBD1 (6 bases). Germline V gives CDR1 SGHNT, CDR2 YENEEA. This CDR3 is built from 14 residues. Trimming stripped 5 bases from V and 1 base from J, with 8 bases between. The CDR3 protein is CASSPTGNTGELFF. In nucleotides, the CDR3 is TGTGCCAGCAGCCCGACAGGGAACACCGGGGAGCTGTTTTTT.

Ten or more counts support this clone. This chain joins TRBV6-4 and TRBJ1-6; no definite D call. V was shortened by 5 bases and J by 6 bases, with 11 bases between the two germline ends. The germline V gene encodes CDR1 MRHNA and CDR2 SNTAGT. This CDR3 region has 14 residues. The CDR3 protein is CASSSGIANSPLHF. In DNA form, the CDR3 reads TGTGCCAGCAGTAGCGGGATTGCTAATTCACCCCTCCACTTT.

The V gene is TRBV5-1, the J gene TRBJ2-3, with 7 bases lining up with TRBD1. Unmatched junction bases numbered 5, after V lost 2 bases and J lost 2 bases. Germline values: CDR1 SGHRS, CDR2 YFSETQ. The CDR3 totals 15 residues. The DNA of the CDR3 is TGCGCCAGCAGCTTTTTGGGACAGTTCACAGATACGCAGTATTTT. Translated: CASSFLGQFTDTQYF.

This clone was recorded at least ten times. The chain couples TRBV6-1 to TRBJ2-5, with 14 positions matching TRBD2. V lost 1 base and J lost 3; bases outside the gene matches: 7. Germline V lookup: CDR1 MNHNS, CDR2 SASEGT. The CDR3 is 18 amino acids. CDR3 amino acids: CASSEGGTSGGFKETQYF. As DNA, the CDR3 is TGTGCCAGCAGTGAAGGGGGGACTAGCGGGGGATTTAAAGAGACCCAGTACTTC.

CDR3 sequence (DNA): TGTGCCGCGGGGATGGGGAATCAGCCCCAGCATTTT. This gives the protein CAAGMGNQPQHF. The rearrangement links TRBV6-5 to TRBJ1-5; unclear D gene. The germline V gene encodes CDR1 MNHEY and CDR2 SVGAGI. The CDR3 covers 12 residues. V was shortened by 11 bases and J by 4 bases, with 12 bases between the two germline ends.

The rearrangement uses TRBV4-1 and TRBJ2-7; no definite D call. In germline, CDR1 is MGHRA, CDR2 YSYEKL. This CDR3 is built from 14 residues. V dropped 0 bases and J dropped 5 bases, with 11 bases sitting between them. As DNA, the CDR3 is TGCGCCAGCAGCCAAGATCAACGACTTCACGAGCAGTACTTC. It codes for CASSQDQRLHEQYF.

About this clone itself: One end of the junction fails to match germline, which may point to a read error. The rearrangement uses TRBV19 and TRBJ1-4; TRBD1 aligns across 9 bases. The CDR3 consists of 16 residues. Per germline, CDR1 LNHDA and CDR2 SQIVND (reference sequence). CDR3 bases: TGTGCCAGTAGGACATCCGGGACAGGGTCGAATGGAAAACTGTTTTTT. Its protein product is CASRTSGTGSNGKLFF. Drawing the rest from reference TRBV19 and TRBJ1-4, the complete variable domain is DGGITQSPKYLFRKEGQNVTLSCEQNLNHDAMYWYRQDPGQGLRLIYYSQIVNDFQKGDIAEGYSVSREKKESFPLTVTSAQKNPTAFYLCASRTSGTGSNGKLFFGSGTQLSVL.

This chain links TRBV28 with TRBJ1-2; no definite D call. V was clipped by 6 bases and J by 7 bases, with 12 bases between them. The CDR3 sequence is 12 residues long. Germline lookup yields CDR1 MDHEN and CDR2 SYDVKM. The CDR3 DNA sequence: TGTGCCAGCAGCCAAATCAACGGTGGCTACACCTTC. Its protein product is CASSQINGGYTF.

The rearrangement uses TRBV14 and TRBJ2-5; D perhaps matches TRBD1 (5 bases). Germline values: CDR1 SGHDN, CDR2 FVKESK. V lost 4 bases to trimming and J lost 5 bases, with 14 bases between them. The CDR3 sequence is 14 residues long. This CDR3 reads CASSPRWGQETQYF. Here the CDR3 DNA reads TGTGCCAGCAGCCCTAGATGGGGCCAGGAGACCCAGTACTTC.

This chain connects TRBV5-1 to TRBJ1-6, with 10 bases identical to TRBD1. V shed 0 bases and J 8 bases; nucleotides not matched to a gene: 5. CDR1 and CDR2 (germline): SGHRS, YFSETQ. The CDR3 has 16 residues. The CDR3 loop reads CASSLGTGTGDSPLHF. CDR3 nucleotide sequence: TGCGCCAGCAGCTTGGGGACCGGGACAGGGGATTCACCCCTCCACTTT. The whole variable domain, filled in from reference TRBV5-1 and TRBJ1-6, reads KAGVTQTPRYLIKTRGQQVTLSCSPISGHRSVSWYQQTPGQGLQFLFEYFSETQRNKGNFPGRFSGRQFSNSRSEMNVSTLELGDSALYLCASSLGTGTGDSPLHFGNGTRLTVT.

The chain is built from TRBV2 and TRBJ1-6; no clear D. The V end was cut by 7 bases, the J end by 7 bases, with 8 bases between. The CDR3 contains 12 residues. CDR1 is SNHLY, CDR2 FYNNEI, per germline. CDR3 in DNA: TGTGCCAGCACCGGGAGAAATTCACCCCTCCACTTT. Its protein is CASTGRNSPLHF.